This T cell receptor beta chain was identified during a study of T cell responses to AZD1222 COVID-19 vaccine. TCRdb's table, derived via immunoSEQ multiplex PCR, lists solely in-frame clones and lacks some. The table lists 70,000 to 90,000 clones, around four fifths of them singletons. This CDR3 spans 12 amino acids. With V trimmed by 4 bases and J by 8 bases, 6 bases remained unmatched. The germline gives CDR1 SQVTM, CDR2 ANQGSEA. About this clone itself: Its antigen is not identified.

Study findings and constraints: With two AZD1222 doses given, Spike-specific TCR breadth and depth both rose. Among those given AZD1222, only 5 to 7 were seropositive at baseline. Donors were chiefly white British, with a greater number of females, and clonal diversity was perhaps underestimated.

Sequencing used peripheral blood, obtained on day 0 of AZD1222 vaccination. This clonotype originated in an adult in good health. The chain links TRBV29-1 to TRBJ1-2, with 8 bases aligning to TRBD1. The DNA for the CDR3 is TGCAGCGTTGTCACAGGGGGGGACGGCTACACCTTC. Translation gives CSVVTGGDGYTF. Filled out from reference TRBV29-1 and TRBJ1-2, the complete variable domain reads SAVISQKPSRDICQRGTSLTIQCQVDSQVTMMFWYRQQPGQSLTLIATANQGSEATYESGFVIDKFPISRPNLTFSTLTVSNMSPEDSSIYLCSVVTGGDGYTFGSGTRLTVV.